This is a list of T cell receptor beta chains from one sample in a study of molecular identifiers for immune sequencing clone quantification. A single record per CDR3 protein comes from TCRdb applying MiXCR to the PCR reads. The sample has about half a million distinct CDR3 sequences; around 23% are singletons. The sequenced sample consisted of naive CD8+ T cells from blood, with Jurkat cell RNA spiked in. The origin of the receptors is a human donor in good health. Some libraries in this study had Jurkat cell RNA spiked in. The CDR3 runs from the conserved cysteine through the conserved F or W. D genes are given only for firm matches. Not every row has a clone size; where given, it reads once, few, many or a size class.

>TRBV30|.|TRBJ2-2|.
CAWTSPGANTGELFF
TGTGCCTGGACTAGCCCGGGCGCGAACACCGGGGAGCTGTTTTTT
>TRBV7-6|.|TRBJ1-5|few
CASSPDQYQPQHF
TGTGCCAGCAGCCCAGACCAGTATCAGCCCCAGCATTTT
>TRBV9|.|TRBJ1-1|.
CASSGQVNTESFF
TGTGCCAGCAGCGGACAGGTTAACACTGAATCTTTCTTT
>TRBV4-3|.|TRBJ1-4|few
CASSQLSLGSINEKLFF
TGCGCCAGCAGCCAACTATCTCTAGGCAGCATTAATGAAAAACTGTTTTTT
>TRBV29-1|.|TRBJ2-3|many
CSAETGPSTDTQYF
TGCAGCGCTGAAACCGGGCCCAGCACGGATACGCAGTATTTT
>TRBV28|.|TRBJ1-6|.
CASSLQGLGNSPLHF
TGTGCCAGCAGTTTGCAGGGTTTGGGTAATTCACCCCTCCACTTT
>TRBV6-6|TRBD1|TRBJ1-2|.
CASSERDSWGYGYTF
TGTGCCAGCAGTGAAAGGGACAGCTGGGGCTATGGCTACACCTTC
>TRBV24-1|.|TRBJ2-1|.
CATSDLVGGEQFF
TGTGCCACCAGTGATTTGGTCGGCGGTGAGCAGTTCTTC
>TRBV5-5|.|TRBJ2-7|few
CASSLDFLEQYF
TGTGCCAGCAGCTTGGACTTCCTCGAGCAGTACTTC
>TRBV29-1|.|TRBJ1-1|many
CSVESTGTTEAFF
TGCAGCGTTGAATCCACAGGGACCACTGAAGCTTTCTTT
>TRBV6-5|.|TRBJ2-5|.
CASSPQTEIQETQYF
TGTGCCAGCAGTCCGCAGACAGAGATTCAAGAGACCCAGTACTTC
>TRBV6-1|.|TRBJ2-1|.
CASSKIPGPADDEQFF
TGTGCCAGCAGTAAAATCCCCGGCCCCGCCGATGATGAGCAGTTCTTC